This is a list of T cell receptor beta chains from one sample in a study of regulatory T cells in long-lasting Graves disease. TCRdb reprocessed the multiplex PCR reads via MiXCR and lists one record per CDR3 protein. The sample gives fewer than 450,000 distinct CDR3 sequences, around 21% of which show up once; about a fifth is in the top ten. The sequences come from peripheral blood mononuclear cells (PBMCs), collected when the disease was refractory, from a patient treated with antithyroid drugs. Source of these receptors: a female donor with Graves disease. Both conserved end residues are part of each CDR3. D genes are given only for firm matches. The size of a clone is reported for some rows only, either as once, few or many, or as a class for expanded clones.

>TRBD2|TRBJ2-7|NA|16|TRBV6-6
CASSYSRTSGTYEQCF
TGTGCCAGCAGTTACTCGAGGACTAGCGGAACCTACGAGCAGTGCTTC
>NA|TRBJ2-7|few|12|TRBV12-3/TRBV12-4
CASRLYSYEQYF
TGTGCCAGCAGACTTTATTCCTACGAGCAGTACTTC
>TRBD1|TRBJ2-4|many|17|TRBV2
CANLRDRGDIAKNIQYF
TGTGCCAACCTCCGGGACAGGGGGGATATTGCCAAAAACATTCAGTACTTC
>NA|TRBJ1-5|many|15|TRBV28
CASRLGGMSNQPQHF
TGTGCCAGCAGGCTGGGGGGAATGAGCAATCAGCCCCAGCATTTT
>NA|TRBJ1-1|many|13|TRBV28
CASTLNVNTEAFF
TGTGCCAGCACCCTAAATGTAAACACTGAAGCTTTCTTT
>NA|TRBJ2-4|few|13|TRBV11-3
CASSSGNKNIQYF
TGTGCCAGCAGTTCAGGGAATAAAAACATTCAGTACTTC
>NA|TRBJ2-1|NA|12|TRBV7-2
CASSATKGISFF
TGTGCCAGCAGCGCCACTAAGGGAATTTCGTTCTTC
>TRBD1|TRBJ2-2|NA|15|TRBV19
CASSTGQGWTGELFF
TGTGCCAGTAGTACGGGACAGGGTTGGACCGGGGAGCTGTTTTTT
>NA|TRBJ2-6|many|13|TRBV20-1
CSTTQEGANVLTF
TGCAGTACAACTCAAGAGGGGGCCAACGTCCTGACTTTC
>TRBD2|TRBJ2-7|NA|13|TRBV2
CAISGREFVEQYF
TGTGCCATAAGCGGGCGGGAGTTTGTCGAGCAGTACTTC
>NA|TRBJ1-2|few|12|TRBV10-3
CAISEGSLGYTF
TGTGCCATCAGTGAGGGTAGTCTTGGCTACACCTTC
>NA|TRBJ2-2|many|13|TRBV30
CAWRVGNTGELFF
TGTGCCTGGAGGGTAGGGAACACCGGGGAGCTGTTTTTT
>TRBD1|TRBJ2-1|NA|15|TRBV28
CASSSGTGINDEQFF
TGTGCCAGCAGTTCCGGGACAGGGATAAACGATGAGCAGTTCTTC
>TRBD1|TRBJ1-1|few|15|TRBV5-1
CASSSGSTGSTEAFF
TGCGCCAGCAGCTCTGGGTCGACAGGGAGCACTGAAGCTTTCTTT
>NA|TRBJ2-5|NA|14|TRBV20-1
CSARVPGGAETQYF
TGCAGTGCTAGAGTACCCGGGGGCGCGGAGACCCAGTACTTC
>TRBD2|TRBJ2-7|NA|14|TRBV4-3
CASSQGTRWYEQYF
TGCGCCAGCAGCCAAGGGACTAGATGGTACGAGCAGTACTTC
>NA|TRBJ2-1|NA|15|TRBV28
CASQPTGSSYNEQFF
TGTGCCAGCCAACCCACAGGGAGCTCCTACAATGAGCAGTTCTTC
>TRBD2|TRBJ2-5|many|16|TRBV25-1
CASSELAGTGGETQYF
TGTGCCAGCAGTGAACTAGCGGGCACTGGGGGAGAGACCCAGTACTTC
>NA|TRBJ1-3|few|15|TRBV5-1
CASSTGRTSGNTIYF
TGCGCCAGCAGCACCGGTCGGACGTCTGGAAACACCATATATTTT
>NA|TRBJ2-5|few|15|TRBV4-1
CASSQDDDRIGQQYF
TGCGCCAGCAGCCAAGACGACGACAGGATAGGTCAGCAGTACTTC
>TRBD1|TRBJ2-7|NA|15|TRBV4-1
CASSQTGTAHYEQYF
TGCGCCAGCAGCCAGACCGGGACAGCGCACTACGAGCAGTACTTC
>TRBD2|TRBJ2-1|few|17|TRBV11-2
CASSLGIAGGPVNEQFF
TGTGCCAGCAGCTTGGGAATAGCGGGAGGGCCAGTCAATGAGCAGTTCTTC
>NA|TRBJ2-5|many|19|TRBV27
CASSLIPPRGGGYQETQYF
TGTGCCAGCAGTTTAATCCCCCCGAGGGGAGGGGGGTACCAAGAGACCCAGTACTTC
>NA|TRBJ2-5|NA|13|TRBV6-2/TRBV6-3
CASSNSYQETQYF
TGTGCCAGCAGTAATTCGTACCAAGAGACCCAGTACTTC
>NA|TRBJ2-7|NA|12|TRBV6-1
CASSPEEGEQYF
TGTGCCAGCAGCCCCGAGGAGGGGGAGCAGTACTTC
>TRBD1|TRBJ1-5|NA|14|TRBV28
CASSLTGGGQPQHF
TGTGCCAGCAGTCTCACAGGGGGAGGTCAGCCCCAGCATTTT
>TRBD2|TRBJ2-7|few|16|TRBV11-2
CASSLAGGPFGSEQYF
TGTGCCAGCAGCTTAGCGGGAGGGCCTTTCGGGTCCGAGCAGTACTTC
>TRBD1|TRBJ2-7|many|15|TRBV14
CASSHARTGDYEQYF
TGTGCCAGCAGCCACGCCAGGACAGGGGATTACGAGCAGTACTTC
>NA|TRBJ1-1|few|13|TRBV29-1
CSVVGAWNTEAFF
TGCAGCGTTGTGGGGGCATGGAACACTGAAGCTTTCTTT
>NA|TRBJ1-4|NA|13|TRBV18
CASSRDDREKLFF
TGTGCCAGCTCACGAGATGATAGGGAAAAACTGTTTTTT
>NA|TRBJ2-5|few|15|TRBV6-1
CASSVEEFLRETQYF
TGTGCCAGCAGTGTGGAGGAGTTTTTGCGGGAGACCCAGTACTTC
>NA|TRBJ1-2|NA|15|TRBV7-8
CASSLQRGLTYGYTF
TGTGCCAGCAGCCTTCAGAGGGGACTGACCTATGGCTACACCTTC
>TRBD2|TRBJ2-1|few|13|TRBV5-1
CASSTGTINEQFF
TGCGCCAGCAGCACCGGGACTATCAATGAGCAGTTCTTC
>TRBD1|TRBJ1-5|NA|16|TRBV7-3
CASSPRRTGVDQPQHF
TGTGCCAGCAGCCCACGAAGGACAGGGGTTGATCAGCCCCAGCATTTT
>TRBD1|TRBJ1-5|many|14|TRBV28
CASSEQGAMQPQHF
TGTGCCAGCAGTGAACAGGGGGCTATGCAGCCCCAGCATTTT
>TRBD2|TRBJ2-3|once|16|TRBV4-3
CASSHFLAGGTDTQYF
TGCGCCAGCAGCCACTTTCTAGCGGGAGGAACAGATACGCAGTATTTT
>TRBD2|TRBJ2-7|many|18|TRBV27
CASSPRGGAGGTSYEQYF
TGTGCCAGCAGTCCTCGGGGGGGAGCGGGAGGGACCTCCTACGAGCAGTACTTC
>NA|TRBJ1-2|many|14|TRBV7-9
CASSQDVEGWGYTF
TGTGCCAGCAGCCAAGACGTCGAGGGTTGGGGCTACACCTTC
>TRBD1|TRBJ2-7|few|15|TRBV19
CASSPRTGIPYEQYF
TGTGCCAGTAGCCCAAGGACAGGGATCCCCTACGAGCAGTACTTC
>NA|TRBJ1-4|few|12|TRBV12-3/TRBV12-4
CASSRRGEKLFF
TGTGCCAGCAGCCGCCGGGGTGAAAAACTGTTTTTT
>TRBD1|TRBJ1-4|many|16|TRBV10-3
CAISDPGQPEGRKLFF
TGTGCCATCAGTGACCCGGGACAGCCCGAAGGGCGTAAACTGTTTTTT
>TRBD2|TRBJ2-2|NA|17|TRBV7-9
CASSSGPAGGAAGELFF
TGTGCCAGCAGCTCCGGACCAGCGGGAGGGGCCGCCGGGGAGCTGTTTTTT
>NA|TRBJ2-2|many|13|TRBV4-3
CASSQDRTGELFF
TGCGCCAGCAGCCAAGATCGAACAGGGGAGCTGTTTTTT
>TRBD2|TRBJ2-7|many|14|TRBV7-2
CASSLGGGPGEQYF
TGTGCCAGCAGCTTAGGGGGAGGGCCCGGCGAGCAGTACTTC
>NA|TRBJ2-1|NA|14|TRBV11-2
CASSLPTFDNEQFF
TGTGCCAGCAGCTTACCGACTTTCGACAATGAGCAGTTCTTC
>TRBD1|TRBJ1-2|many|18|TRBV3-1
CASSQNTGTGASNYGYTF
TGTGCCAGCAGCCAAAATACCGGGACAGGGGCCTCGAACTATGGCTACACCTTC
>TRBD2|TRBJ2-5|many|14|TRBV4-3
CASSQAGGPETQYF
TGCGCCAGCAGCCAAGCGGGAGGACCAGAGACCCAGTACTTC